These 5 T cell receptor beta chains were sequenced from one sample in a study of T cells expressing NK-cell markers (dated by TCRdb to 2018 to 2020). Libraries were built with 5' RACE. TCRdb records Illumina HiSeq 2000 as the sequencer. TCRdb reprocessed the reads, reporting each CDR3 protein sequence once and no DNA. This specimen's table enumerates fewer than 300,000 distinct CDR3 sequences. The ten largest clonotypes hold 4% to 5% of the sample. The sample comprised blood T cells: a sorted CD56 or NKG2C T cell subset, CD4+ or CD8+ T cells, or bulk PBMC T cells (not recorded which). Receptors were obtained from a woman between 18 and 75 years old in good health.

The chain has TRBV7-2 and TRBJ1-5. CDR1 and CDR2 from the germline V gene are SGHTA and FQGNSA. The CDR3 loop spans 14 amino acids. The CDR3 loop reads CASSFSYSNQPQHF.

CDR3 loop: CASSPGQGTPASFNSPLHF. The chain joins TRBV5-1 to TRBJ1-6; the TCRdb D gene call, TRBD1, has no DNA to confirm it. The CDR3 extends over 19 amino acids. The germline V gene has CDR1 SGHRS and CDR2 YFSETQ.

This rearrangement joins TRBV6-1 to TRBJ2-5; the D call of TRBD2 rests on TCRdb alone, since no DNA is present to check it. Germline loops: CDR1 MNHNS, CDR2 SASEGT. The CDR3 has 17 amino acids. CDR3 sequence reads: CASTPGLAGGRWETQYF.

V gene TRBV11-1 combines with J gene TRBJ2-7; TCRdb's D call, TRBD2, is unchecked because there is no DNA. Germline V gene data show CDR1 as SGHAT and CDR2 as FQDESV (reference sequence). The CDR3 sequence is 18 residues long. CDR3 loop: CASSPILRGTSGSYEQYF.

The chain carries TRBV7-2 and TRBJ2-2; TCRdb returns TRBD1, unconfirmable since there is no DNA. The germline V gene has CDR1 SGHTA and CDR2 FQGNSA. The CDR3 consists of 15 residues. The CDR3 is CASSQRQGYTGELFF.